Included here is one TCR beta chain sequence, with context. Its antigen is not known. The CDR3 consists of 14 residues. The germline V gene encodes CDR1 SEHNR and CDR2 FQNEAQ (reference sequence). Trimming took 4 bases from V and 2 from J; bases not matched to a gene: 3. The data were obtained in a study of shared clonotypes between healthy human individuals. Study overall: Donor ages ranged 18 to 49 years: a couple of women, a few men. Points from the study as a whole: Researchers sampled blood only, noting tissue repertoires likely differ.

TCRdb keeps only in-frame clones here, not all; method: immunoSEQ multiplex PCR. The sample records 950,000 to 1,200,000 clones, around 77% being singletons. Input material: memory CD4+ T cells from PBMCs. Subset here: CD45RA-negative fraction. This TCR was sampled from a man aged 18 to 29 in good health. Some clones in this sample may be carry-over from other donors' samples. V gene TRBV7-9 combines with J gene TRBJ2-5; 8 bases match TRBD1. CDR3 loop: CASSSTGGQETQYF. CDR3 in DNA: TGTGCCAGCAGCTCTACAGGGGGGCAAGAGACCCAGTACTTC.